What follows describes a single T cell receptor (beta chain). This entry belongs to a study of blood T cell repertoires in COVID-19. Overall study: COVID-19 samples from acute and convalescent phases originated in the United States, Italy and Spain. Sources were T cells, B-cell-depleted T cells, or PBMCs; the material itself was cDNA or gDNA.

The cohort comprised adults aged about 18 to 100 years residing in some 24 US areas. The repertoire was sequenced with immunoSEQ multiplex PCR; TCRdb's copy has only in-frame clones and lacks some. Of more than 300,000 clones in the sample, nearly 90% were seen once. This receptor was identified in a woman aged 25 to 39 who had recovered from COVID-19. Sequenced input: PBMCs or T cells enriched from blood (not recorded which).

CDR3 region: CASSSGLARQFF. For the CDR3, the DNA is TGTGCCAGCAGCTCGGGACTAGCGAGGCAGTTCTTC. The V and J genes are TRBV5-8 and TRBJ2-1; 10 nucleotides match TRBD2. CDR1 and CDR2 from the germline V gene are SGHTS and YDEGEE. CDR3 length: 12 amino acids. V was pared by 3 bases and J by 12 bases, with 3 bases of the junction left unmatched.